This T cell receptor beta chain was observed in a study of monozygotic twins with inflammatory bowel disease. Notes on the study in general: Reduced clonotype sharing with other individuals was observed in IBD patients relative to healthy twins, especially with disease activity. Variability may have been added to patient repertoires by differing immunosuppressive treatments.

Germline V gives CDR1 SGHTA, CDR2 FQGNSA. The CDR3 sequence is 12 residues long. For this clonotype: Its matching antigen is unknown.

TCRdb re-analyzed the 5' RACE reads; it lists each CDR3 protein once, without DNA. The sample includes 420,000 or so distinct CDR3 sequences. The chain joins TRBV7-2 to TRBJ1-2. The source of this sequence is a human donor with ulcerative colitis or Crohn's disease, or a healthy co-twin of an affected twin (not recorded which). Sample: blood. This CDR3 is CASSFQQVGYTF.